This T cell receptor beta chain was sequenced during a study of technical replicates of blood from several donors (dated by TCRdb to about 2017). As to this clone: Its antigen has not been determined. No base-level quality is on record; no much larger clone is a single base apart.

Library method: the immunoSEQ multiplex PCR assay. The table was pulled from immuneACCESS by TCRdb, which kept in-frame rearrangements only. Such tables lose some clones; where checked, under half of the loss comes from unresolved V genes, and the rest has no known cause. The sample table contains approximately 97,000 clones; only one count was recorded for 95% to 96% of them. In total, the top ten clones hold 0.36% of the sample. Per the germline V gene (reference sequence), LNHNV is the CDR1 and YYDKDF is the CDR2. The CDR3 runs 16 amino acids, cysteine and phenylalanine included. Only the CDR3 DNA is retained, 48 bases long and in frame from the first base. At the junction V is shortened by 5 bases and J by 2 bases; bases outside the gene matches: 10.

The rearranged chain carries TRBV15 and TRBJ2-3, with 7 central nucleotides matching TRBD2. What was sequenced was T cells isolated from PBMCs. This clonotype originated in a human donor in good health. The CDR3 region: CATSPLMGGYTDTQYF. The bases are TGTGCCACCAGCCCTCTTATGGGGGGGTACACAGATACGCAGTATTTT.